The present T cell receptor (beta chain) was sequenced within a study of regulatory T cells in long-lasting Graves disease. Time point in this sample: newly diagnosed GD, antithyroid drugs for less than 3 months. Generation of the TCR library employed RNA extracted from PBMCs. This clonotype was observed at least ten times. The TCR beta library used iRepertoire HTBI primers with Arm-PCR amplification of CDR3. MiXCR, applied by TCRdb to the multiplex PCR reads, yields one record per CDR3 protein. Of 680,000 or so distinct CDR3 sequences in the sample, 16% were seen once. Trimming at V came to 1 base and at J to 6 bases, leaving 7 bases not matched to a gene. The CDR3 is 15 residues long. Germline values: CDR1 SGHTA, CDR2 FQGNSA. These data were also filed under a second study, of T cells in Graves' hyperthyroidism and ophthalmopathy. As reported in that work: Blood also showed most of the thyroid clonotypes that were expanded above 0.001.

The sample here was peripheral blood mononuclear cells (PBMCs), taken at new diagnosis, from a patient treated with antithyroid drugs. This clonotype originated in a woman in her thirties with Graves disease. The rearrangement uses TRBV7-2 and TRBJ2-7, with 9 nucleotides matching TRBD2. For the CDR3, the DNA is TGTGCCAGCAGCTTAGTCTTCCTAGCGGGAACCGAGCAGTACTTC. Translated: CASSLVFLAGTEQYF.